This T cell receptor (beta chain) was found in a study of blood T cell repertoires in COVID-19. Only in-frame clones appear in the TCRdb table, and some are missing; sequencing was by immunoSEQ multiplex PCR. Among around 480,000 clones, more than 70% were seen once, and the ten largest hold approximately 12%. This clone was seen once. The receptor was derived from a woman aged 45-65 years with COVID-19, enrolled during active disease. The sequencing input was peripheral blood.

The CDR3 DNA sequence: TGTGCCAGTAGTATAGAAGAAGGGGGTACCTATGGCTACACCTTC. Translation: CASSIEEGGTYGYTF. The chain is built from TRBV19 and TRBJ1-2; D is perhaps TRBD1 (6 bases). V was cut by 0 bases and J by 4 bases, with 12 bases left in between. This CDR3 spans 15 amino acids. Germline V gene lookup returns CDR1 LNHDA and CDR2 SQIVND (reference sequence).